The next 14 T cell receptor beta chains were all read from a single sample in a study of CD8 T cells in ankylosing spondylitis (TCRdb year 2017). The method behind the library was 5' RACE. Sequencer: Illumina HiSeq 2500. TCRdb reprocessing: public reads trimmed at Q25 with fastp, clones called with MiXCR, in-frame beta chains kept. Records with the same CDR3 protein are collapsed into one entry carrying the most frequent genes and DNA. In this sample the table shows some 700,000 distinct CDR3 sequences, under 20% of which occur a single time. The leading ten clones occupy approximately 18% of the sample. Broader findings and caveats from the paper: Blood from ankylosing spondylitis patients appeared to be characterized by a TCR beta motif composed of 7 to 9 highly homologous amino acid variants.

These receptors lack a known antigen. Material for sequencing was blood, either unsorted or a sorted T cell fraction (not recorded which). The receptor set was obtained from a male donor with ankylosing spondylitis.

At least ten counts were recorded for this clonotype. V is TRBV12-3 or TRBV12-4 and J is TRBJ2-1; maybe TRBD2 (5 bases). The CDR3 covers 13 residues. V was pared by 6 bases and J by 8 bases, with 14 bases between. CDR3 DNA: TGTGCCAGCAGCCTAGGAGGCGGCCATGAGCAGTTCTTC. It codes for CASSLGGGHEQFF.

The rearrangement joins TRBV5-1 to TRBJ2-2; the D is unclear. V was pared by 0 bases and J by 4 bases, with 10 bases between. This CDR3 is built from 15 residues. Germline V gene sequence: CDR1 SGHRS, CDR2 YFSETQ. The CDR3 nucleotides are TGCGCCAGCAGCTTGGATACCTCGGGCACCGGGGAGCTGTTTTTT. This codes for CASSLDTSGTGELFF. Drawing the rest from reference TRBV5-1 and TRBJ2-2, the complete variable domain is KAGVTQTPRYLIKTRGQQVTLSCSPISGHRSVSWYQQTPGQGLQFLFEYFSETQRNKGNFPGRFSGRQFSNSRSEMNVSTLELGDSALYLCASSLDTSGTGELFFGEGSRLTVL.

The J gene is TRBJ1-1, the V gene TRBV4-1; 7 nucleotides agree with TRBD1. CDR3 length equals 16 residues. V lost 1 base and J lost 1; bases outside the gene matches: 6. Germline assignment: CDR1 MGHRA and CDR2 YSYEKL. The CDR3 region is CASSQGRGQTNTEAFF. The CDR3 bases are TGCGCCAGCAGCCAAGGGAGGGGGCAGACGAACACTGAAGCTTTCTTT.

This clonotype was seen a few times. This chain links TRBV4-3 with TRBJ2-7, with no clear D. Per the germline V gene, CDR1 is LGHNA and CDR2 is YSLEER. V was cut by 4 bases and J by 2 bases, with 9 bases left in between. The CDR3 loop spans 13 amino acids. CDR3 region: CASSRTITYEQYF. CDR3 DNA: TGCGCCAGCAGCCGCACTATCACCTACGAGCAGTACTTC.

This clonotype was seen a few times. The chain carries TRBV24-1 and TRBJ2-3; possible D gene TRBD2, 6 bases. V was cut by 3 bases and J by 5 bases, with 20 bases left in between. The CDR3 runs 17 residues. Germline V CDR1 and CDR2: KGHDR, SFDVKD. CDR3 residues: CATSDPTGARERDTQYF. The CDR3 nucleotides are TGTGCCACCAGTGATCCTACAGGAGCCCGGGAGAGAGATACGCAGTATTTT.

The chain links TRBV4-1 to TRBJ2-3; D is unresolved. CDR1 and CDR2 from the germline V gene are MGHRA and YSYEKL. The CDR3 covers 16 residues. The germline V and J ends were trimmed by 2 bases and 1 base, with 13 bases remaining between them. The CDR3 DNA reads TGCGCCAGCAGCCAACGTTTAGTAGTCGGCACAGATACGCAGTATTTT. Protein: CASSQRLVVGTDTQYF.

CDR3 region: CASSQPQKDLNTGELFF. Here the CDR3 DNA reads TGCGCCAGCAGCCAACCTCAAAAGGATCTTAACACCGGGGAGCTGTTTTTT. The chain joins TRBV4-1 to TRBJ2-2, with D hard to call. Germline V lookup: CDR1 MGHRA, CDR2 YSYEKL. V lost 2 bases to trimming and J lost 2 bases, with 15 bases between them. The CDR3 runs 17 residues.

This chain uses TRBV5-4 with TRBJ1-4, with D perhaps TRBD1 (6 bases). This CDR3 has 21 amino acids. Germline CDR1 is SGHNT and CDR2 is YYREEE (reference sequence). V was clipped by 1 base and J by 0 bases, with 25 bases between them. Here the CDR3 DNA reads TGTGCCAGCAGCTTGTCCTTCATAACTGGACAGATACCTGCAACTAATGAAAAACTGTTTTTT. Its translation: CASSLSFITGQIPATNEKLFF. The full variable domain, rest sourced from reference TRBV5-4 and TRBJ1-4, is ETGVTQSPTHLIKTRGQQVTLRCSSQSGHNTVSWYQQALGQGPQFIFQYYREEENGRGNFPPRFSGLQFPNYSSELNVNALELDDSALYLCASSLSFITGQIPATNEKLFFGSGTQLSVL.

This clonotype was picked up many times. V is TRBV12-3 or TRBV12-4 and J is TRBJ2-1; possible D gene TRBD2, 5 bases. The length of the CDR3 is 13 residues. V dropped 8 bases and J dropped 6 bases, with 14 bases sitting between them. This chain's CDR3 is CASGNREGNEQFF. CDR3 in DNA: TGTGCCAGCGGAAATCGGGAAGGCAATGAGCAGTTCTTC.

The chain couples TRBV11-1 to TRBJ2-7; 8 nucleotides match TRBD2. V gave up 2 bases and J gave up 1 base; unmatched junction bases: 10. The CDR3 covers 17 residues. CDR1 and CDR2 from the germline V gene are SGHAT and FQDESV (reference sequence). The DNA of the CDR3 is TGTGCCAGCAGCTTACGGTCTCGGAGCGGGAGATCCTACGAGCAGTACTTC. Protein: CASSLRSRSGRSYEQYF.

The chain uses TRBV6-1 and TRBJ2-1; 7 bases agree with TRBD1. This CDR3 is 15 amino acids long. CDR1 is MNHNS and CDR2 is SASEGT in the germline V gene. The trim removed 5 bases at V and 5 bases at J, leaving 9 bases unmatched. As DNA, the CDR3 is TGTGCCAGCAGTCTTGACAGGGTCTGGGACAATGAGCAGTTCTTC. Translation: CASSLDRVWDNEQFF.

This clonotype was counted ten times or more. This chain links TRBV12-3 or TRBV12-4 with TRBJ2-2; unclear D gene. This CDR3 is built from 17 residues. V was shortened by 0 bases and J by 8 bases, with 19 bases between the two germline ends. DNA of the CDR3: TGTGCCAGCAGTTTAGCGTCCCCCCTTTACCCGTGGGGGGAGCTGTTTTTT. It yields the protein CASSLASPLYPWGELFF.

The J gene is TRBJ2-1, the V gene TRBV2, with no clear D. Trimming cost V 4 bases and J 5 bases, with 9 bases left between them. CDR3 length equals 13 residues. Germline V gene lookup returns CDR1 SNHLY and CDR2 FYNNEI. The CDR3 here is CASSGQPNNEQFF. CDR3 nucleotide sequence: TGTGCCAGCAGTGGGCAGCCTAACAATGAGCAGTTCTTC.

This clonotype was detected only a few times. V and J are TRBV10-3 and TRBJ2-1; 14 bases align to TRBD2. Germline assignment: CDR1 ENHRY and CDR2 SYGVKD. This CDR3 contains 15 residues. Trimming removed 4 bases from V and 8 bases from J; junction bases left unmatched: 4. The CDR3 sequence is CAISAGLAGEDEQFF. The CDR3 DNA follows: TGTGCCATCAGTGCGGGACTAGCGGGGGAAGATGAGCAGTTCTTC.